This TCR beta chain was profiled in a study of cytomegalovirus exposure and HLA in healthy donors. Germline loops: CDR1 SGHRS, CDR2 YFSETQ. The CDR3 contains 14 residues. The V and J ends lost 4 bases and 6 bases respectively, with 17 bases between them. This clone turned up a few times. 60 Vbeta and 13 Jbeta primers were used in PCR. Method: immunoSEQ multiplex PCR; TCRdb's copy keeps in-frame clones and lacks some. The data show about 86,000 clones, about three quarters seen once. Sample: PBMCs. The TCR sequence derives from a man between 60 and 75 years old in good health and CMV-seronegative. V is TRBV5-1 and J is TRBJ2-7; D is unclear. Here the CDR3 reads CASSPRPTETEQYF. The CDR3, as DNA: TGCGCCAGCAGCCCCCGCCCAACAGAAACCGAGCAGTACTTC.